This T cell receptor beta chain was found in a study of shared clonotypes between healthy human individuals. Study-level points and caveats: The genetic and exposure-history diversity represented was limited by few donors.

J was trimmed by 6 bases and V by 5 bases; bases with no gene match: 6. CDR1 is SEHNR and CDR2 is FQNEAQ in the germline V gene (reference sequence). This CDR3 spans 15 amino acids. A note on this clone: Its antigen is currently unknown.

In the CD4+ fraction, cells were divided into CD45RA+ naive and CD45RA-negative memory subsets. The study ran the assay at deep level. Per the study methods: Filtering differed because ImmunoSEQ produced junction-only sequences that carried no quality scores. The protocol was immunoSEQ multiplex PCR, while the TCRdb copy is restricted to in-frame clones and leaves out a portion. That table furnishes V, J and clone size, whereas the DNA furnished D and trimming. This repertoire shows over 2 million clones, around 92% found once; its top ten account for 0.37%. The gene calls are TRBV7-9 and TRBJ2-1; 11 bases agree with TRBD2. The sample was naive CD4+ T cells from PBMCs. This sample's subset: CD45RA+ positively selected. This receptor was obtained from a man aged 18 to 35 in good health. Some clones in this sample may be carry-over from other donors' samples. The CDR3: CASSVTSGSVNEQFF. The CDR3 nucleotides read TGTGCCAGCAGCGTAACTAGCGGGAGTGTCAATGAGCAGTTCTTC. Combining the CDR3 with reference TRBV7-9 and TRBJ2-1 gives the whole variable domain DTGVSQNPRHKITKRGQNVTFRCDPISEHNRLYWYRQTLGQGPEFLTYFQNEAQLEKSRLLSDRFSAERPKGSFSTLEIQRTEQGDSAMYLCASSVTSGSVNEQFFGPGTRLTVL.